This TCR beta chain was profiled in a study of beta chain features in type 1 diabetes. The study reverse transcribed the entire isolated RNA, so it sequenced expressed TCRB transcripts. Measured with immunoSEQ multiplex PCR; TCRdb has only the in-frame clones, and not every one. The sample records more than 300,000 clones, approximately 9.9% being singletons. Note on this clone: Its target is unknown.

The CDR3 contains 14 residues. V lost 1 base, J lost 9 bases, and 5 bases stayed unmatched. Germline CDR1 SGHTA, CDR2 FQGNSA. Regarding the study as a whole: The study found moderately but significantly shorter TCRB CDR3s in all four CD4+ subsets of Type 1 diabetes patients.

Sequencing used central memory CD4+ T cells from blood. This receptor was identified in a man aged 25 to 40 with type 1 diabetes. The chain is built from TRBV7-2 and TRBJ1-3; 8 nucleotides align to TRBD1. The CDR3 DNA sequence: TGTGCCAGCAGCTTAGTTGACAGGGGAGGCACCATATATTTT. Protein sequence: CASSLVDRGGTIYF.